This T cell receptor (beta chain) was recorded in a study of T cells after yellow fever vaccination. Germline CDR1 and CDR2: MNHEY and SMNVEV (reference sequence). Trimming removed 3 bases from V and 4 bases from J; junction bases left unmatched: 15. This CDR3 is 19 amino acids long. In the case of this clonotype: Its antigen is as yet unknown.

Broader study findings: Reappearing after the booster were most of the clones from primary vaccination (roughly 96% CD4, about 87% CD8). The secondary response was weaker, and its peak arrived faster, on day 5 versus 15. Abundant contaminating clonotypes from the bulk population could appear in FACS-sorted repertoires.

Template switching by 5'RACE produced TCR cDNA, adding a universal primer site and UMIs. TCRdb re-called the 5' RACE reads through MiXCR, storing one row per CDR3 protein. The data hold approximately 580,000 distinct CDR3 sequences, with about 17% observed a single time. The sample in question was PBMCs, obtained more than 4 days after the first yellow fever vaccination. The chain combines TRBV27 with TRBJ1-5; TRBD1 aligns across 10 bases. This TCR was recovered from a man between 18 and 29 years old who received the YFV17D yellow fever vaccine. In DNA, the CDR3 is TGTGCCAGCAGTTTTGCCGGGACAGGGGAATGGGGTCTGAATCAGCCCCAGCATTTT. This codes for CASSFAGTGEWGLNQPQHF.